The source of this T cell receptor (beta chain) is a study of cytomegalovirus exposure and HLA in healthy donors. CDR1 is SGHVS, CDR2 FNYEAQ, per germline. J was trimmed by 2 bases and V by 6 bases; bases with no gene match: 9. The CDR3 has 17 residues. The PCR employed 60 Vbeta primers together with 13 Jbeta primers. This table comes from immunoSEQ multiplex PCR, and its TCRdb copy is limited to in-frame clones, with some not included. The data show 200,000 to 300,000 clones, over 80% seen once. The chain recombines TRBV7-6 with TRBJ2-1; 11 bases agree with TRBD2. Input material: PBMCs. The TCR was taken from a woman in her thirties or forties in good health and CMV-seropositive. In nucleotides, the CDR3 is TGTGCCAGCAGTTCTAGCGGGAGGAATAGCGCCTACAATGAGCAGTTCTTC. As protein: CASSSSGRNSAYNEQFF.